This T cell receptor beta chain appears in the sequencing data of a study of CD8 T cells in Susac syndrome (dated by TCRdb to about 2019). A note on the overall study: The study used repertoire sequencing to test whether antigen drove CD8+ T cell activation and differentiation in Susac syndrome.

From the cysteine up to the phenylalanine, the CDR3 has a length of 14 residues. Of all the DNA, just the CDR3 is kept, 42 bases in frame from base 1. At the junction V is shortened by 5 bases and J by 0 bases, with 11 bases in between. Per the germline V gene, SQVTM is the CDR1 and ANQGSEA is the CDR2. RNA was extracted with the RNeasy kit and about 0.45 to 1 ug was reverse transcribed using random hexamers. The immunoSEQ multiplex PCR assay, which covers 54 Vbeta and 13 Jbeta segments, was used to amplify TCR beta CDR3 regions. PCR amplification bias was corrected by using a synthetic template baseline for primer optimization and computational correction. The authors processed their data as follows. Only productive sequences were kept, with reads annotated to V, D and J genes according to IMGT and analyzed in immunoSEQ Analyzer. Clonality was computed as one minus Shannon entropy normalized by log2 of the number of productive unique sequences. For each patient and control, public and private clones were evaluated within the 100 most prevalent clones. Clones were defined as Susac-specific when absent from the healthy and MS cohorts, from about 970 published viral clones and from other ImmuneACCESS disease sequences. Using fastp trimming at Q25 and MiXCR clonotype assembly, TCRdb reanalyzed the public sequencing data and kept in-frame beta chains. Every distinct CDR3 protein forms one entry, paired with its most common genes and DNA. These V and J calls rely on TCRdb rather than the paper's analysis. Here the sample has over 150,000 distinct CDR3 sequences; approximately 95% occur a single time. Roughly 0.1% of the sample rests with the top ten.

As to this clonotype: Its specific antigen is unknown. There are no base qualities to consult, and no much larger clone falls within one base.

Peripheral blood CD8+ and CD4+ T cells from healthy donors, Susac syndrome patients and multiple sclerosis patients were profiled by high-throughput TCR beta sequencing. The multiple sclerosis controls were treatment-naive patients who had stable or active relapsing-remitting disease and met the revised McDonald criteria. Bulk CD8+ and CD4+ T cells were purified by magnetic negative isolation, while CD8+ TEMRA cells were enriched using FACS. Blood was collected in EDTA tubes and processed within 24 hours, with PBMCs isolated through density gradient centrifugation. PBMCs intended for TCR sequencing were frozen in liquid nitrogen and were later thawed in a 37 degrees C water bath. A purity of at least 90% was achieved for sorted or isolated CD4+, CD8+ and CD8+ TEMRA cells. Broader findings and caveats from the paper: The TCR sequencing and HLA analysis was acknowledged to have included a relatively small number of individuals.

The TCR comes from a human donor with multiple sclerosis. Sequenced input: CD4+ T cells from PBMCs. This receptor chain uses TRBV29-1 and TRBJ2-1; the D region is possibly TRBD1 or TRBD2, each matching across 5 bases. The DNA reads TGCAGCGTTACGGCAGGGAGCTCCTACAATGAGCAGTTCTTC. Protein translation: CSVTAGSSYNEQFF.